Listed below are T cell receptor beta chains from one sample, sequenced in a study of OX40 agonist ivuxolimab in advanced cancers. Clones were sequenced by immunoSEQ multiplex PCR, and TCRdb holds only the in-frame ones, with some missing. The sample has more than 45,000 clones, 81% seen once; the top ten hold around 0.71%. The sample was CD4+ or CD8+ T cells sorted from blood, taken in a trial of the OX40 agonist ivuxolimab. The receptors shown here come from an adult with an advanced solid tumor such as melanoma, head and neck, liver or kidney cancer. Each CDR3 is given with its conserved first and last residue. The D gene is left open where the match is weak. Size values are once, few and many counts, or a class for expanded clones, and some rows have none.

CDR3nt | CDR3aa | d_gene | v_gene | abundance | j_gene
TGTGCCAGCAGCTTAAGGAGGGGGACGTCCGGGGAAAAACTGTTTTTT | CASSLRRGTSGEKLFF | NA | TRBV7-8 | few | TRBJ1-4
TGTGCCAGCAGCGTGGGTTTTGTGGGGCCGGAGACCCAGTACTTC | CASSVGFVGPETQYF | NA | TRBV9 | NA | TRBJ2-5
TGTGCCAGCAGCTTAGGGGCCTCTTCTAGCACAGATACGCAGTATTTT | CASSLGASSSTDTQYF | NA | TRBV7-6 | NA | TRBJ2-3
TGCGCCAGCAGCTTCGACCCGGACCAAGAGACCCAGTACTTC | CASSFDPDQETQYF | NA | TRBV5-1 | NA | TRBJ2-5
TGTGCCAGCAGTTTTTTGGGGGATAGCAATCAGCCCCAGCATTTT | CASSFLGDSNQPQHF | NA | TRBV27 | NA | TRBJ1-5
TGTGCCAGCAGCAGTCCGGGAACTAGCGGGGGAACAGATACGCAGTATTTT | CASSSPGTSGGTDTQYF | TRBD2 | TRBV5-4 | NA | TRBJ2-3
TGTGCCAGTAGTATAGATTCCGGGACCCGGCGAGCTTTCTTT | CASSIDSGTRRAFF | NA | TRBV19 | NA | TRBJ1-1
TGTGCCAGCAGTGAAGCGGTCGGCAGGGGAGGCGAAAAACTGTTTTTT | CASSEAVGRGGEKLFF | NA | TRBV6-1 | NA | TRBJ1-4
TGTGCCAGCAGCCAAGGGCGGCGCGGGCTCCACCACGAGCAGTACTTC | CASSQGRRGLHHEQYF | NA | TRBV14 | NA | TRBJ2-7
TGTGCCAGCAGCTTAGATGGCGGGGCTCGGCGAGAGACCCAGTACTTC | CASSLDGGARRETQYF | NA | TRBV11-2 | NA | TRBJ2-5
TGTGCCAGCAGTGTTGAGGGTGCCGGGGAGCTGTTTTTT | CASSVEGAGELFF | NA | TRBV6-4 | NA | TRBJ2-2
TGTGCCAGCAGCCCAGCTAGCGCCAGCTCCTACAATGAGCAGTTCTTC | CASSPASASSYNEQFF | NA | TRBV5-6 | NA | TRBJ2-1
TGTGCCAGCAGCTTTGTTAGGGGCACTGGGGGCTACACCTTC | CASSFVRGTGGYTF | NA | TRBV5-4 | NA | TRBJ1-2
TGCGCCAGCAGCGGCAGGGCTGGAGATACGCAGTATTTT | CASSGRAGDTQYF | NA | TRBV10-1 | NA | TRBJ2-3
TGTGCCAGCAGCTTCGACGGGGCCTATGGCTACACCTTC | CASSFDGAYGYTF | NA | TRBV7-9 | NA | TRBJ1-2
TGTGCCAGCAGCCCCGGGACAGGGAGAACCGGGGAGCTGTTTTTT | CASSPGTGRTGELFF | TRBD1 | TRBV16 | NA | TRBJ2-2
TGTGCCAGCAGCAAACAGAGCTCCTACGAGCAGTACTTC | CASSKQSSYEQYF | NA | TRBV14 | NA | TRBJ2-7
TGTGCCGTGCAGATGGGGACAGGGGGTTCCTACGAGCAGTACTTC | CAVQMGTGGSYEQYF | TRBD1 | TRBV6-6 | once | TRBJ2-7
TGTGCCAGCAGTTCTACTGGAAACACCATATATTTT | CASSSTGNTIYF | NA | TRBV6-5 | NA | TRBJ1-3
TGTGCCAGCAGCTTGTACCGGGACAGGGTGTCCTACGAGCAGTACTTC | CASSLYRDRVSYEQYF | TRBD1 | TRBV5-6 | NA | TRBJ2-7
TGTGCCAGCAGCCAGGCGGCGGTCTCTGGAAACACCATATATTTT | CASSQAAVSGNTIYF | NA | TRBV19 | once | TRBJ1-3
TGTGCCAGTAGCGGGGTAGGCGGGGCAGAGCAGTTCTTC | CASSGVGGAEQFF | NA | TRBV19 | NA | TRBJ2-1
TGTGCCAGCAGCTATAGAAGACAGAGCTCCTACAATGAGCAGTTCTTC | CASSYRRQSSYNEQFF | NA | TRBV11-2 | NA | TRBJ2-1
TGTGCCAGCAGCTTAGCGGGGTCGGGTGGCTACACCTTC | CASSLAGSGGYTF | NA | TRBV7-2 | few | TRBJ1-2
TGCGCCAGCAGCTTGTCCGGGACTAGAAGTCTCAATGAGCAGTTCTTC | CASSLSGTRSLNEQFF | TRBD2 | TRBV5-1 | NA | TRBJ2-1
TGTGCCAGCAAACCTGTCGGGACAGGCGAAAACATTCAGTACTTC | CASKPVGTGENIQYF | TRBD1 | TRBV6-6 | NA | TRBJ2-4
TGTGCCAGTAGTATTTTAATGGCAGGGCGCAATCAGCCCCAGCATTTT | CASSILMAGRNQPQHF | NA | TRBV19 | NA | TRBJ1-5
TGTGCCAGCAGCCGTCGACCAGATACGCAGTATTTT | CASSRRPDTQYF | NA | TRBV5-4 | NA | TRBJ2-3
TGTGCCAGCAGTGATCCCTTCCGGGTTGGGCAGCCCCAGCATTTT | CASSDPFRVGQPQHF | NA | TRBV6-1 | NA | TRBJ1-5
TGTGCCAGCAGTGACCCAGGCGCGGACACCATATATTTT | CASSDPGADTIYF | NA | TRBV6-1 | NA | TRBJ1-3
TGTGCCAGCAGCGTAGATAGAGCGGGGGGGCCGGGTGAGCAGTTCTTC | CASSVDRAGGPGEQFF | TRBD2 | TRBV9 | once | TRBJ2-1
TGTGCCAGCAGAATACCGGGACAGGGGGCTCACGAGCAGTACTTC | CASRIPGQGAHEQYF | TRBD1 | TRBV11-2 | NA | TRBJ2-7
TGTGCCAGCAGCTTGGGGTTGAACACTGAAGCTTTCTTT | CASSLGLNTEAFF | NA | TRBV5-4 | NA | TRBJ1-1
TGTGCCAGCAGTGAAGACAGGTGGGGTGGGGATTGGGCCACTGAAGCTTTCTTT | CASSEDRWGGDWATEAFF | NA | TRBV2 | few | TRBJ1-1
TGTGCCAGCAGCTTGGGGGGGCCCACCGGGGAGCTGTTTTTT | CASSLGGPTGELFF | NA | TRBV7-2 | NA | TRBJ2-2
TGTGCCAGCAAGCCCCGGGCACTTACCTACGAGCAGTACTTC | CASKPRALTYEQYF | NA | TRBV27 | NA | TRBJ2-7
TGCAGCGATCTACAGGGTGACTATGGCTACACCTTC | CSDLQGDYGYTF | NA | TRBV29-1 | NA | TRBJ1-2
TGTGCCAGCACCAGGGGTTTACAGCCCCAGCATTTT | CASTRGLQPQHF | NA | TRBV6-1 | NA | TRBJ1-5
TGTGCCAGTAGTCAGGGGGTCGCCCAGTACTTC | CASSQGVAQYF | TRBD1 | TRBV2 | NA | TRBJ2-5
TGTGCCAGCAGCTTAGCAGACGGGAACACAGATACGCAGTATTTT | CASSLADGNTDTQYF | NA | TRBV7-6 | NA | TRBJ2-3
TGTGCCAGCAGCCCAACACGGGGCACAGATACGCAGTATTTT | CASSPTRGTDTQYF | NA | TRBV11-3 | NA | TRBJ2-3
TGTGCCAGCAACGGACCCGGGAGGGCTGAAGCTTTCTTT | CASNGPGRAEAFF | NA | TRBV2 | few | TRBJ1-1
TGCGCCAGCAGGGAAAATCTAGCGGGGGGTACAGATACGCAGTATTTT | CASRENLAGGTDTQYF | TRBD2 | TRBV10-2 | NA | TRBJ2-3
TGCGCCAGCAGCCGGGGACCCCTCCGGGAGACCCAGTACTTC | CASSRGPLRETQYF | NA | TRBV4-1 | NA | TRBJ2-5
TGTGCCAGCAGCCGCCCGCCCGGACAGGGGGCGCAGAGTTCACCCCTCCACTTT | CASSRPPGQGAQSSPLHF | TRBD1 | TRBV11-2 | NA | TRBJ1-6
TGTGCCAGCAGCGCGAACAGGGTCCCGAACACCGGGGAGCTGTTTTTT | CASSANRVPNTGELFF | NA | TRBV7-3 | once | TRBJ2-2
TGTGCCAGCAGCTTGCCCACGGGGAATGAAAAACTGTTTTTT | CASSLPTGNEKLFF | NA | TRBV5-4 | few | TRBJ1-4
TGTGCCAGCTCACCGCCGGGACAGGGGATCCAGGAGACCCAGTACTTC | CASSPPGQGIQETQYF | TRBD1 | TRBV18 | NA | TRBJ2-5
TGTGCCAGCAGCTTAGCCCGGTGGGCAGGGGGGACGGGGAACACCGGGGAGCTGTTTTTT | CASSLARWAGGTGNTGELFF | NA | TRBV7-7 | NA | TRBJ2-2
TGTGCCAGCAGAAATACACGATTAGTCGAGGAGACCCAGTACTTC | CASRNTRLVEETQYF | NA | TRBV11-2 | NA | TRBJ2-5
TGTGCCAGCAGCACGGGACAGGGGGGGAATCAGCCCCAGCATTTT | CASSTGQGGNQPQHF | TRBD1 | TRBV6-5 | few | TRBJ1-5
TGCAGCGTGACCGACCTGACAGGGGGATCTGAAGCTTTCTTT | CSVTDLTGGSEAFF | TRBD1 | TRBV29-1 | NA | TRBJ1-1
TGCGCCAGCAGCTTGGAGGGGGCGCAGGCCGGGGAGCTGTTTTTT | CASSLEGAQAGELFF | TRBD1 | TRBV5-1 | NA | TRBJ2-2
TGTGCCAGCAGCTTAGCCCCCCGGGTCGTGGGTGAGCAGTTCTTC | CASSLAPRVVGEQFF | NA | TRBV7-6 | once | TRBJ2-1
TGTGCCAGCAGCCGGCGGACAGGGGATCAGCCCCAGCATTTT | CASSRRTGDQPQHF | TRBD1 | TRBV7-2 | NA | TRBJ1-5